This TCR beta chain comes out of a study of early T cells in non-severe SARS-CoV-2 infection. Researchers attached unique molecular identifiers to individual cDNA molecules. MiXCR was run by TCRdb on the 5' RACE reads, yielding one entry per CDR3 protein. In the table there are about 100,000 distinct CDR3 sequences, approximately 14% of which are singletons. The germline V gene has CDR1 LGHDT and CDR2 YNNKEL (reference sequence). The ends were cut back, 8 bases at V and 0 bases at J, with 14 bases in the middle. This CDR3 is 14 amino acids long. The genes are TRBV3-1 and TRBJ2-7, with D possibly being TRBD2 (5 bases). The sequence derives from an adult who was a healthcare worker with PCR-confirmed SARS-CoV-2 infection or an uninfected control (not recorded which). The specimen sequenced was whole blood. The CDR3: CASGGSERSYEQYF. The CDR3 bases are TGTGCCAGCGGAGGTAGCGAACGCTCCTACGAGCAGTACTTC.